The 15 T cell receptor beta chains listed next were all sequenced from one sample in a study of Graves' ophthalmopathy and Graves' hyperthyroidism. RNA transcripts provided the template for amplifying TCR beta CDR3 regions. The workflow started with a first-round RT-PCR run with HTBI primers and then moved on to a second-round multiplex PCR. TCRdb reprocessed the multiplex PCR reads with MiXCR, giving one entry per CDR3 protein. The sample lists hundreds of thousands of distinct CDR3 sequences; around 45% were seen once. The specimen sequenced was peripheral blood. Receptors originate from an adult man with Graves' ophthalmopathy.

This clonotype was seen a handful of times. The chain couples TRBV5-1 to TRBJ1-1, with D hard to call. CDR1 is SGHRS and CDR2 is YFSETQ in the germline V gene. The CDR3 runs to 13 residues. The ends were cut back, 1 base at V and 1 base at J, with 5 bases in the middle. The CDR3 DNA follows: TGCGCCAGCAGCTTGATCGAGAACACTGAAGCTTTCTTT. This gives the protein CASSLIENTEAFF.

J is TRBJ1-1 and V is TRBV24-1; D is possibly TRBD1 (5 bases). CDR3 size: 11 residues. Germline CDR1 and CDR2: KGHDR and SFDVKD. Trimming left V 10 bases short and J 6 bases short, with 11 bases between. The CDR3 loop reads CATLGTPEAFF. In nucleotides, the CDR3 is TGTGCCACACTTGGGACCCCTGAAGCTTTCTTT.

At least ten counts were recorded for this clonotype. This chain connects TRBV24-1 to TRBJ2-2; D is unresolved. Per the germline V gene, CDR1 is KGHDR and CDR2 is SFDVKD. V lost 1 base, J lost 5 bases, and 10 bases lay in between. This CDR3 region has 15 residues. The CDR3 loop reads CATSDFVGNTGELFF. CDR3 DNA: TGTGCCACCAGTGATTTCGTAGGGAATACCGGGGAGCTGTTTTTT.

J is TRBJ2-5 and V is TRBV7-2; 9 bases are a match to TRBD1. Trimming cost V 2 bases and J 5 bases; bases outside gene matches: 9. CDR1 and CDR2 from the germline V gene are SGHTA and FQGNSA. The CDR3 runs 16 residues. The CDR3 nucleotides are TGTGCCAGCAGCTTACTTCGGACAGGGGAGGTGGAGACCCAGTACTTC. Protein sequence: CASSLLRTGEVETQYF. Variable domain in full (rest from reference TRBV7-2 and TRBJ2-5): GAGVSQSPSNKVTEKGKDVELRCDPISGHTALYWYRQSLGQGLEFLIYFQGNSAPDKSGLPSDRFSAERTGGSVSTLTIQRTQQEDSAVYLCASSLLRTGEVETQYFGPGTRLLVL.

Regarding this clonotype: A much larger clone differs by one base, so this may be a read error. The genes are TRBV5-6 and TRBJ2-5, with 8 bases fitting TRBD1. Per germline, CDR1 SGHDT and CDR2 YYEEEE. V lost 5 bases to trimming and J lost 5 bases; unmatched junction nucleotides: 8. CDR3 length: 14 amino acids. The DNA of the CDR3 is TGTGCCAGCAGGAGAAGACAGGGGAGGGAGACCCAGTACTTC. Protein: CASRRRQGRETQYF.

The J gene is TRBJ2-2, the V gene TRBV7-6, with 8 bases identical to TRBD2. Trimming at V came to 5 bases and at J to 5 bases, leaving 4 bases not matched to a gene. The CDR3 covers 14 residues. Germline V CDR1 and CDR2: SGHVS, FNYEAQ. The CDR3 spells CASSLTSETGELFF. In DNA, the CDR3 is TGTGCCAGCAGCCTGACTAGCGAGACCGGGGAGCTGTTTTTT. The entire variable domain, with the rest obtained from reference TRBV7-6 and TRBJ2-2, is as follows: GAGVSQSPRYKVTKRGQDVALRCDPISGHVSLYWYRQALGQGPEFLTYFNYEAQQDKSGLPNDRFSAERPEGSISTLTIQRTEQRDSAMYRCASSLTSETGELFFGEGSRLTVL.

In the case of this clonotype: A much more abundant neighbour one base away suggests this may be a read error. Since no conserved phenylalanine or tryptophan closes the CDR3, a read error is the likely cause. V gene TRBV7-2 combines with J gene TRBJ1-1; no firm D call. The V gene's germline CDR1 is SGHTA and CDR2 FQGNSA. This CDR3 has 13 amino acids. The V end lost 8 bases, the J end lost 1 base, and 11 bases lay between the germline ends. CDR3 bases: TGTGCCAGCTACAGCCCTCGGAACACTGAAGCTTTCCTT. Its protein is CASYSPRNTEAFL.

J is TRBJ1-2 and V is TRBV7-8, with no clear D. The CDR3 runs 12 residues. Trimming removed 1 base from V and 7 bases from J, with 7 bases in between. The germline V gene encodes CDR1 SGHVS and CDR2 FQNEAQ. CDR3 residues: CASSLGPRGYTF. Written as DNA, the CDR3 is TGTGCCAGCAGCTTAGGACCCCGTGGCTACACCTTC.

This clonotype was detected many times. This chain connects TRBV7-9 to TRBJ1-1; D is possibly TRBD1 (5 bases). CDR1 SEHNR and CDR2 FQNEAQ come from the germline V gene (reference sequence). With 0 bases removed from V and 3 bases from J, the gap between germline ends came to 11 bases. The CDR3 has 15 residues. The CDR3 bases are TGTGCCAGCAGCTTAGCGGCAAGAGGGGACACTGAAGCTTTCTTT. Encoded protein: CASSLAARGDTEAFF.

The sample holds a few counts of this clonotype. The V gene is TRBV7-9, the J gene TRBJ1-5, with TRBD1 as a possible D gene (5 bases). Trimming cost V 10 bases and J 3 bases, with 10 bases left between them. Germline CDR1 reads SEHNR; CDR2 reads FQNEAQ (reference sequence). The CDR3 loop spans 12 amino acids. The CDR3 nucleotides read TGTGCCATCCGGGGGAACAATCAGCCCCAGCATTTT. Its translation: CAIRGNNQPQHF.

The V gene is TRBV7-8, the J gene TRBJ2-5; D is uncertain. V dropped 0 bases and J dropped 5 bases, with 7 bases sitting between them. The CDR3 totals 13 residues. Germline assignment: CDR1 SGHVS and CDR2 FQNEAQ. CDR3 nucleotides: TGTGCCAGCAGCTTAGCGCTGGGGGAGACCCAGTACTTC. This codes for CASSLALGETQYF.

The chain carries TRBV7-6 and TRBJ2-7, with a tentative D call TRBD2 (6 bases). The J call is uncertain, as TRBJ2-5 better fits the DNA end. CDR1 and CDR2 (germline): SGHVS, FNYEAQ. The CDR3 is 16 amino acids. The CDR3 nucleotides read TGTGCCAGCAGCTTAGATTCGCGGGGAGTCCAAGAGACCCAGTACTTC. It codes for CASSLDSRGVQETQYF.

The chain uses TRBV20-1 and TRBJ1-1; D might be TRBD1 (5 bases). Germline CDR1 reads DFQATT; CDR2 reads SNEGSKA (reference sequence). V lost 1 base and J lost 1, with 10 bases in between. The CDR3 consists of 14 residues. The CDR3 region is CSARGGVENTEAFF. For the CDR3, the DNA is TGCAGTGCTAGAGGAGGGGTAGAGAACACTGAAGCTTTCTTT.

This clonotype was observed a handful of times. CDR3 region: CASSLAVPGSGELFF. CDR3 DNA: TGTGCCAGCAGCTTAGCGGTTCCGGGGTCCGGGGAGCTGTTTTTT. The chain uses TRBV7-9 and TRBJ2-2; the D gene is possibly TRBD2 (5 bases). The V and J ends lost 0 bases and 6 bases respectively, with 11 bases between them. CDR3 length equals 15 residues. The germline V gene encodes CDR1 SEHNR and CDR2 FQNEAQ (reference sequence).

The chain employs TRBV10-3 and TRBJ2-5, with TRBD2 as a possible D gene (5 bases). V was trimmed by 7 bases and J by 4 bases, leaving 13 bases between them. Looked up from germline, CDR1 is ENHRY and CDR2 is SYGVKD. The CDR3 is 13 residues long. The CDR3 coding sequence is TGTGCCATCACTCGGGAATACAGAGAGACCCAGTACTTC. Protein product: CAITREYRETQYF.